This T cell receptor beta chain was recorded in a study of T cell responses to AZD1222 COVID-19 vaccine. The CDR3 sequence is 15 residues long. V lost 6 bases, J lost 0 bases, and 2 bases stayed unmatched. The V gene's germline CDR1 is SGHRS and CDR2 YFSETQ. A remark on this clone: The antigen is not known.

The method was immunoSEQ multiplex PCR; TCRdb's version includes in-frame clones alone and lacks a portion of them. This sample has about 170,000 clones, with more than 90% found just once. Findings and limits, study-wide: Spike as a whole was targeted by vaccine-associated CD4 TCRs, dominant at 160-218 and 743-854. When two AZD1222 doses had been given, Spike-specific TCR breadth and depth rose.

The chain has TRBV5-1 and TRBJ2-6; 8 nucleotides line up with TRBD1. The sequencing used peripheral blood, collected on day 0 of AZD1222 vaccination. This receptor was taken from an adult in good health. CDR3 in DNA: TGCGCCAGCAAGGGACAGGTCTCTGGGGCCAACGTCCTGACTTTC. It specifies CASKGQVSGANVLTF.